These 4 T cell receptor beta chains originate from one sample sequenced in a study of T cell responses to AZD1222 COVID-19 vaccine. Sequencing was performed with immunoSEQ multiplex PCR; in TCRdb, only in-frame clones are kept and a portion is missing. Of 150,000 to 200,000 clones listed, just over 90% are singletons. Sequenced material: peripheral blood, taken 28 days after the second dose of the MenACWY control vaccine. Source of these receptors: an adult who received the MenACWY meningococcal vaccine as a control.

There are a few counts of this clone. The chain combines TRBV10-2 with TRBJ1-1, with 8 positions matching TRBD1. Germline V gene sequence: CDR1 WSHSY, CDR2 SAAADI. The CDR3 sequence is 14 residues long. V lost 5 bases to trimming and J lost 2 bases; unmatched junction nucleotides: 4. CDR3 region: CASSWDRKNTEAFF. In DNA form, the CDR3 reads TGCGCCAGCAGTTGGGACAGGAAAAACACTGAAGCTTTCTTT.

The chain has TRBV5-1 and TRBJ1-2; D possibly corresponds to TRBD1 (6 bases). V lost 4 bases and J 6 bases, leaving 10 bases between the germline ends. CDR1 is SGHRS and CDR2 is YFSETQ in the germline V gene. The CDR3 is 12 amino acids. The chain's CDR3 is CASSPQGNGYTF. The CDR3 DNA reads as TGCGCCAGCAGCCCACAGGGTAATGGCTACACCTTC.

The chain joins TRBV12-5 to TRBJ1-2; D is unresolved. Per germline, CDR1 LGHNT and CDR2 FRNRAP. The CDR3 consists of 14 residues. Trimming left V 1 base short and J 8 bases short, with 14 bases between. The CDR3 spells CASGLGGGSEGYTF. As DNA, the CDR3 is TGTGCTAGTGGTTTGGGAGGCGGGAGCGAGGGCTACACCTTC.

This chain uses TRBV5-1 with TRBJ1-4; D uncertain. Per the germline V gene, CDR1 is SGHRS and CDR2 is YFSETQ. The CDR3 is 15 amino acids. Trimming pared 6 bases from V and 1 base from J, leaving 13 bases between. CDR3 region: CASTGLGGTNEKLFF. The CDR3 DNA sequence: TGCGCCAGCACTGGTCTTGGAGGAACTAATGAAAAACTGTTTTTT.